Reported below is one TCR beta chain. The target of this receptor is not known. The sample holds no much larger clone one base away, and base qualities are not on file. One collaborating source in Seattle enrolled patients during active infection and followed them longitudinally through the course of disease. Each collaborating institution followed its own protocols to collect whole blood in K2EDTA tubes. Collaborator samples were shipped for TCRbeta analysis as frozen whole blood, isolated PBMCs, or DNA extracted from either sample type. The germline V gene provides CDR1 SGHVS and CDR2 FQNEAQ. Clipping removes 3 bases from V and 0 bases from J, with 4 as the unmatched junction base count. The CDR3 holds 15 amino acids from the cysteine to the phenylalanine. Here the CDR3 DNA is all that survives: 45 bases in frame from base 1. The sample belongs to a study of blood T cell repertoires in COVID-19 (dated by TCRdb to about 2020). For context, the study as a whole: Samples from collaborators originated in the United States, Italy and Spain and spanned both the acute and convalescent phases of COVID-19. Where available, HLA class I and class II types were taken from metadata supplied by the sample provider and were not determined by assay-based typing. The dataset comprised deeply sampled blood TCRbeta repertoires from subjects exposed to, actively infected with, or recovered from COVID-19. Nearly every sample came with metadata listing a de-identified subject ID, COVID-19 status, age in years and sex. The repertoires were released in a freely available public database meant as a resource for research on the immune response to SARS-CoV-2. The material from the prospective study consisted of cDNA or gDNA derived from T cells, B-cell-depleted T cells, or PBMCs. The samples were drawn from two sources: the first 160 participants of the ongoing ImmuneRACE study, and 1,000 to 1,500 subjects contributed by 6 global collaborators. Points the paper makes about the study in general: The amount of clinical and demographic metadata varied by source and participant and was provided uncurated.

TCRbeta CDR3 regions were amplified from genomic DNA using the immunoSEQ Assay, a bias-controlled multiplex PCR. The original pipeline was this. The number of nucleated cells in each sample was estimated from the amplification of reference gene primers within the assay. To quantify the absolute abundance of each unique TCRbeta CDR3 rearrangement, sequence reads were collapsed and filtered. For each sample, productive Simpson clonality was calculated as the square root of Simpson's diversity index across productive rearrangements. TCRdb stores this immuneACCESS table with in-frame sequences only. Part of the clones is absent; in the studies checked, under half of the shortfall reflects unresolved V genes, and no reason is known for the rest. The D gene and trimming were derived from the DNA, and the V and J assignments and clone size from that table. The sample table lists some 110,000 clones, approximately 74% of them with a count of one. The leading ten clones occupy approximately 5.9% of the sample.

Sequencing input: peripheral blood. The V and J segments used are TRBV7-8 and TRBJ2-5; 7 nucleotides in the junction match TRBD2. The origin of this receptor is a man at least 80 years old with COVID-19, enrolled during active disease. CDR3 protein: CASSFLAVHQETQYF. The bases are TGTGCCAGCAGCTTCCTAGCGGTTCACCAAGAGACCCAGTACTTC.